This is a list of T cell receptor beta chains from one sample in a study of blood T cell repertoires in COVID-19. The protocol was immunoSEQ multiplex PCR, while the TCRdb copy is restricted to in-frame clones and leaves out a portion. The sample contains over 250,000 clones, approximately 86% of which appear only once. What was sequenced was peripheral blood. The receptors derive from a woman aged 70-85 years with COVID-19, enrolled during active disease. Each CDR3 is given with its conserved first and last residue. Fields, in order: V gene, D gene, J gene, clone size, CDR3 DNA, CDR3 protein. A D gene is named only where the DNA matches it firmly. Size tells how often a clone was seen (once, few, many) or the class of an expanded clone, and some rows leave it out.

TRBV7-7,TRBD2,TRBJ2-3,-,TGTGCCAGCAGCTTAGCGCGGGGGGCCCCTCCGCAGTATTTT,CASSLARGAPPQYF
TRBV29-1,TRBD2,TRBJ2-7,-,TGCAGCGTTGAAGATCCATCTAGCGGATCCTACGAGCAGTACTTC,CSVEDPSSGSYEQYF
TRBV7-3,-,TRBJ2-3,-,TGTGCCAGCAGCTTAACCCGACAACCCACAGATACGCAGTATTTT,CASSLTRQPTDTQYF
TRBV19,TRBD2,TRBJ2-3,-,TGTGCCAGTAGTAGGTCTAGCGGAGACACAGATACGCAGTATTTT,CASSRSSGDTDTQYF
TRBV5-1,-,TRBJ1-2,-,TGCGCCAGCAGCGAACCGTCGGGGGGTTTGGTTGGCTACACCTTC,CASSEPSGGLVGYTF
TRBV5-1,-,TRBJ2-1,-,TGCGCCAGCAGCCTGGGCGGGCAGGGGATCAATGAGCAGTTCTTC,CASSLGGQGINEQFF
TRBV4-1,-,TRBJ2-3,-,TGCGCCAGCAGCCCTGGGCCACCGCCCGATACGCAGTATTTT,CASSPGPPPDTQYF
TRBV27,TRBD2,TRBJ2-5,-,TGTGCCAGCAGTTTATCCCTAGCGGGGGGAGGGGAGACCCAGTACTTC,CASSLSLAGGGETQYF
TRBV12-5,TRBD2,TRBJ2-1,-,TGTGCTAGTGGTTTGGTAATGCTAGCGGGGGGGCGATACAATGAGCAGTTCTTC,CASGLVMLAGGRYNEQFF
TRBV12-5,-,TRBJ1-6,-,TGTGCTAGTGGTTCCCATGATTCACCCCTCCACTTT,CASGSHDSPLHF
TRBV7-9,TRBD1,TRBJ1-1,-,TGTGCCAGCAGCCCTCAGGGGGCCACTGAAGCTTTCTTT,CASSPQGATEAFF
TRBV10-3,-,TRBJ1-2,-,TGTGCCATCAGTGACTATGATGGCTACACCTTC,CAISDYDGYTF
TRBV28,-,TRBJ1-1,-,TGTGCCAGCAGTTACCCGGGAGGGAACACTGAAGCTTTCTTT,CASSYPGGNTEAFF
TRBV7-9,-,TRBJ1-2,-,TGTGCCAGCAGCTCGTTGTGGTCGGGGTCCTATGGCTACACCTTC,CASSSLWSGSYGYTF
TRBV21-1,-,TRBJ1-6,-,TGTGCCAGCAGCAAAGAGTTGGGAGTTAGGTCACCCCTCCACTTT,CASSKELGVRSPLHF
TRBV19,TRBD1,TRBJ2-1,-,TGTGCCAGTAGTATCCCCGGACAGGGCACAAATGAGCAGTTCTTC,CASSIPGQGTNEQFF
TRBV6-5,-,TRBJ1-3,-,TGTGCCAGCACCGAAAGGGGCTCTGGAAACACCATATATTTT,CASTERGSGNTIYF
TRBV6-2/TRBV6-3,-,TRBJ1-5,-,TGTGCCAGCAGTTATTTCCTTGGGGGCGCCGACAATCAGCCCCAGCATTTT,CASSYFLGGADNQPQHF
TRBV19,-,TRBJ1-4,-,TGTGCCAGTAGCGCAAAGCGGACAGCCCATAATGAAAAACTGTTTTTT,CASSAKRTAHNEKLFF
TRBV9,TRBD2,TRBJ2-5,-,TGTGCCAGCAGCGTAGGTGGAGCGGGGGGCCTAGAAGAGACCCAGTACTTC,CASSVGGAGGLEETQYF
TRBV5-1,-,TRBJ1-6,-,TGCGCCAGCAGCTTGGCACAGGTCCTTGATAATTCACCCCTCCACTTT,CASSLAQVLDNSPLHF
TRBV20-1,TRBD1,TRBJ1-5,-,TGCAGTGCTAGTGGACAGGGGGGAGGAGCTCAGCCCCAGCATTTT,CSASGQGGGAQPQHF
TRBV7-9,-,TRBJ1-3,-,TGTGCCAGCAGCACCAGCAGGAGGGGAAACACCATATATTTT,CASSTSRRGNTIYF
TRBV5-6,-,TRBJ2-2,few,TGTGCCAGCCGGGTATTTTGGCAGAACACCGGGGAGCTGTTTTTT,CASRVFWQNTGELFF
TRBV2,TRBD2,TRBJ2-1,-,TGTGCCAGCAGTGAGGCGAGCGGGGGGCCCTCCTACAATGAGCAGTTCTTC,CASSEASGGPSYNEQFF
TRBV7-2,TRBD2,TRBJ2-5,-,TGTGCCAGCAGCCTCCGGGTCTTGCGGGGGGTCCACCAAGAGACCCAGTACTTC,CASSLRVLRGVHQETQYF
TRBV7-2,TRBD1,TRBJ1-2,once,TGTGCCAGCACCCTGGGACAGGGCAACTATGGCTACACCTTC,CASTLGQGNYGYTF
TRBV20-1,-,TRBJ1-1,-,TGCAGTGCTTCCGGTAGCACTGAAGCTTTCTTT,CSASGSTEAFF
TRBV28,-,TRBJ2-7,-,TGTGCCAGCAGTACCTTGCAGGGTATCGGAGAGCAGTACTTC,CASSTLQGIGEQYF
TRBV28,-,TRBJ1-2,-,TGTGCCAGCAGTTTATTCCAGGGGAATGGCTACACCTTC,CASSLFQGNGYTF
TRBV7-6,TRBD2,TRBJ2-7,-,TGTGCCAGCAGCTCCCTTAGCGGGGGTACCTACGAGCAGTACTTC,CASSSLSGGTYEQYF
TRBV27,-,TRBJ2-7,few,TGTGCCAGCAGTCTCAGGGAAGGCTACGAGCAGTACTTC,CASSLREGYEQYF
TRBV12-3/TRBV12-4,-,TRBJ2-2,-,TGTGCCAGCACCAACATAATCCCCGGGGAGCTGTTTTTT,CASTNIIPGELFF
TRBV30,-,TRBJ2-1,once,TGTGCCTGGAATCCTGCGGGGCCTGGTGAGCAGTTCTTC,CAWNPAGPGEQFF
TRBV18,TRBD1,TRBJ2-3,-,TGTGCCAGCTCACCTAGACAGGGTGACACAGATACGCAGTATTTT,CASSPRQGDTDTQYF